The 4 T cell receptor beta chains in this list originate from one sample, sequenced in a study of tumor and adjacent non-tumor tissue in lung cancer. RNA was extracted from bulk tissue without any cell sorting. The library came from three nested PCR rounds adapted from ARM-PCR protocols. TCRdb reprocessed the multiplex PCR reads via MiXCR and lists one record per CDR3 protein. The sample yields approximately 76,000 distinct CDR3 sequences, less than 75% seen once. The specimen was lung tumor tissue. These receptors were collected from a woman in her 70s with non-small cell lung cancer.

The chain links TRBV19 to TRBJ2-6; a weak D match, TRBD1 (5 bases). The CDR3 contains 12 residues. Germline values: CDR1 LNHDA, CDR2 SQIVND (reference sequence). V was shortened by 8 bases and J by 15 bases, with 17 bases between the two germline ends. In DNA, the CDR3 is TGTGCCAGTGGTGGGGCCAGACCCGCCCTGACTTTC. Protein: CASGGARPALTF.

Notes on this clonotype: Compared with germline, one end of the junction differs, possibly owing to a read error. This chain joins TRBV29-1 and TRBJ2-7; unclear D gene. In germline, CDR1 is SQVTM, CDR2 ANQGSEA. This CDR3 comprises 8 residues. The CDR3 DNA reads TGCAGCGTCTCGACATGGGACTTC. Translation: CSVSTWDF.

The chain links TRBV4-1 to TRBJ1-3; possibly TRBD1 for D (6 bases). V was clipped by 4 bases and J by 2 bases, with 21 bases between them. Germline CDR1 MGHRA, CDR2 YSYEKL. CDR3 length equals 18 residues. CDR3 nucleotides: TGCGCCAGCAGCCTTACGGCGAACAGGGTTCTAACTGGAAACACCATATATTTT. Residues: CASSLTANRVLTGNTIYF.

J is TRBJ2-3 and V is TRBV5-1; no clear D. The V gene lost 2 bases and the J gene lost 0 bases, with 10 bases spanning the gap. The germline V gene has CDR1 SGHRS and CDR2 YFSETQ. The CDR3 covers 15 residues. Here the CDR3 reads CASSFDCISTDTQYF. Written as DNA, the CDR3 is TGCGCCAGCAGCTTTGACTGTATTAGCACAGATACGCAGTATTTT.